This T cell receptor (beta chain) is from a study of CD8+ T cells in alopecia areata. V was cut by 5 bases and J by 7 bases, with 19 bases left in between. The CDR3 has 15 amino acids. Germline V gives CDR1 SEHNR, CDR2 FQNEAQ (reference sequence). Study-wide findings and caveats: Besides other cells, scalp samples also yield sequences of resident alphabeta T cells from normal skin.

Concerning this clone: Its antigen is as yet unknown.

cDNA prepared by RNA extraction and subsequent reverse transcription served as the template for sequencing. Sequenced by immunoSEQ multiplex PCR; TCRdb stores in-frame clones only, minus some. The sample includes 200,000 or so clones, 50% to 70% of them seen just once. The chain recombines TRBV7-9 with TRBJ2-3, with D tentatively TRBD1 (6 bases). This receptor was obtained from a human donor with alopecia areata. The material sequenced was CD4+ T cells sorted from blood, taken at week 0. The CDR3 nucleotides are TGTGCCAGCAGCCCGACAGGCGGTATTGCGAATACGCAGTATTTT. This codes for CASSPTGGIANTQYF.